This TCR beta chain derives from a study of identical twins. MiXCR was run by TCRdb on the 5' RACE reads, yielding one entry per CDR3 protein. The sample has 100,000 or so distinct CDR3 sequences, about 5.6% seen once. This clonotype came up a few times. The V gene's germline CDR1 is DFQATT and CDR2 SNEGSKA (reference sequence). The V gene end was trimmed by 3 bases and the J gene end by 0 bases; junction bases not matched to a gene: 10. The CDR3 has 17 amino acids. Sequencing was performed on memory T cells sorted from blood. This clonotype originated in a woman in her forties or fifties in good health. The gene calls are TRBV20-1 and TRBJ2-4, with 8 bases that match TRBD2. CDR3 sequence (DNA): TGCAGTGCTAGGGTACTAGCGGAGGGAGTAGCCAAAAACATTCAGTACTTC. Residues: CSARVLAEGVAKNIQYF.